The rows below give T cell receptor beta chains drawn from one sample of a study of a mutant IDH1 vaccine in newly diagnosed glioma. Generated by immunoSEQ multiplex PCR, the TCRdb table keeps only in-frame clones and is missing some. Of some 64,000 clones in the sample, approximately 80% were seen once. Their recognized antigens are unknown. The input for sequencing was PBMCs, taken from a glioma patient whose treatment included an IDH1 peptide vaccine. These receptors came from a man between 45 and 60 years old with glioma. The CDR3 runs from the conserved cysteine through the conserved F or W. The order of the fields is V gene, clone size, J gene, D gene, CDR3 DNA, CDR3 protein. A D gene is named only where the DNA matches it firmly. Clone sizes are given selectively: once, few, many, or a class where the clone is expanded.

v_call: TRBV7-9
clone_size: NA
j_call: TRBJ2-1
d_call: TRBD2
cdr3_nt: TGTGCCAGCAGCTTTCTAGCGGGGGCCGAGAATGAGCAGTTCTTC
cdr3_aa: CASSFLAGAENEQFF

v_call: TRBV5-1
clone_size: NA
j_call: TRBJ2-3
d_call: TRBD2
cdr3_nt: TGCGCCAGCAGCATTAGCGGGAGGCCGGAAGATACGCAGTATTTT
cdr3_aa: CASSISGRPEDTQYF

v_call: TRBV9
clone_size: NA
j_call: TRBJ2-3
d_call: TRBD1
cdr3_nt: TGTGCCAGCAGCGTAGGGACAGGTCGCACAGATACGCAGTATTTT
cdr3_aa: CASSVGTGRTDTQYF

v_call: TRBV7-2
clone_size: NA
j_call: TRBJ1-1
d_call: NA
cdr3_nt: TGTGCCAGCAGCTCAGGGGTCATCACTGAAGCTTTCTTT
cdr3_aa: CASSSGVITEAFF

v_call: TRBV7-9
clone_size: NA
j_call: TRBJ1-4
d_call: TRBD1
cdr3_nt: TGTGCCAGCAGCTTCGGACAGGGGAATGAAAAACTGTTTTTT
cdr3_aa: CASSFGQGNEKLFF

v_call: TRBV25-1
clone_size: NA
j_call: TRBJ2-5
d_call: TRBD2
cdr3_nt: TGTGCCTCGTCGGCTAGCGGGAGAAGGGAGACCCAGTACTTC
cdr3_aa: CASSASGRRETQYF

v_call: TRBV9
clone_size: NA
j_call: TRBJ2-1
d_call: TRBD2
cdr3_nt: TGTGCCAGCAGCGCTAGCGGCAATGAGCAGTTCTTC
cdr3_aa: CASSASGNEQFF

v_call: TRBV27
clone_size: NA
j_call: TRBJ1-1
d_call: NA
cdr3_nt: TGTGCCAGCAGTTTAATTGGGGCAACTGAAGCTTTCTTT
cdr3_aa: CASSLIGATEAFF

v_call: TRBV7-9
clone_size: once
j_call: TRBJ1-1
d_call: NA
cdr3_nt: TGTGCTTCCCAGTTGAACACTGAAGCTTTCTTT
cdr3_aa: CASQLNTEAFF

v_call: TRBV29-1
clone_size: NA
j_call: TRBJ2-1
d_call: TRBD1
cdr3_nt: TGCAGCGTTGAGGGGACAGGGAGAGGTGAGCAGTTCTTC
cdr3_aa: CSVEGTGRGEQFF

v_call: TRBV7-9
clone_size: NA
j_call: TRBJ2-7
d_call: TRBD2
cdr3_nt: TGTGCCAGCAGCTTAGAAGGGTTAGCGGGGGGCTCCTACGAGCAGTACTTC
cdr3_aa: CASSLEGLAGGSYEQYF

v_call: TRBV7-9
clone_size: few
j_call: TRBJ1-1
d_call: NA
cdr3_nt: TGTGCCAGCAGCTTAAGGGATGAAGCTTTCTTT
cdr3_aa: CASSLRDEAFF

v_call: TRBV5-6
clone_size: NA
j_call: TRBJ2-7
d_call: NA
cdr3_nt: TGTGCCAGCAGCCCCCTCCTCCGGGACCTCGGGTTGGGTGAGCAGTACTTC
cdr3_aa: CASSPLLRDLGLGEQYF

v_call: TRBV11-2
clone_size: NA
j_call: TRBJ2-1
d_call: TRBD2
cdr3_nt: TGTGCCAGCAGCTCCATAGCGGGATTCTCCTACAATGAGCAGTTCTTC
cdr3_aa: CASSSIAGFSYNEQFF

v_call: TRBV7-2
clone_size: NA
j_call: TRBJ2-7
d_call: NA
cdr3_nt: TGTGCCAGCAGCTTAGTGGGGGGCCACTACGAGCAGTACTTC
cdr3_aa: CASSLVGGHYEQYF

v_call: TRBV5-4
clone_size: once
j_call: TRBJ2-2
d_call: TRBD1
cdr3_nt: TGTGCCAGCACCATAGGGACAGCCGGGGAGCTGTTTTTT
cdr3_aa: CASTIGTAGELFF

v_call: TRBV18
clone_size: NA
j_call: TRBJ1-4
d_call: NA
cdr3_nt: TGTGCCAGCTCACCATCGGCCTCAAGTGGGGAAAAACTGTTTTTT
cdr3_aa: CASSPSASSGEKLFF

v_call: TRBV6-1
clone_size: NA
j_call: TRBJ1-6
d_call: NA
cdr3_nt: TGTGCCAGCAGTGGGGAGGGGAGTGGGGTTAATTCACCCCTCCACTTT
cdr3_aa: CASSGEGSGVNSPLHF

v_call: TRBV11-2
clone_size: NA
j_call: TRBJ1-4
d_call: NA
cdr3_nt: TGTGCCAGCAGCTCGACCTCAGGACAGTCTAATGAAAAACTGTTTTTT
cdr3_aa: CASSSTSGQSNEKLFF

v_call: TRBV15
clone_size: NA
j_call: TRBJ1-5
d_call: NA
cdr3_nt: TGTGCCACCAGCAGAGATAAGGGGTCTCAGCCCCAGCATTTT
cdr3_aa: CATSRDKGSQPQHF

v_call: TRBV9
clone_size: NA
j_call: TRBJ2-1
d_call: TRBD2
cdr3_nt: TGTGCCAGCAGCGTAGACGAAGCGGGAGGAAAGAATGAGCAGTTCTTC
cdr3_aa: CASSVDEAGGKNEQFF

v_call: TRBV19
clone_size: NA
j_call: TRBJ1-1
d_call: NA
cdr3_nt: TGTGCCAGTCGCCGACAGTACATGAACACTGAAGCTTTCTTT
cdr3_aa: CASRRQYMNTEAFF

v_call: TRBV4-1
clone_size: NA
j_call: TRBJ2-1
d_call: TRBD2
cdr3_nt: TGCGCCAGCAGCCCCGGGGGGTTTGAGCAGTTCTTC
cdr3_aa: CASSPGGFEQFF